This TCR beta chain appears in the sequencing data of a study of blood T cell repertoires in COVID-19. Overall study context: Samples of COVID-19 (acute and convalescent) were obtained from the United States, Italy and Spain.

In the original analysis: From reference gene primer amplification, estimates of nucleated cell counts were derived. This table comes from immunoSEQ multiplex PCR, and its TCRdb copy is limited to in-frame clones, with some not included. V, J and clone size reflect that table, while D and trimming were determined from the DNA. The table has roughly 120,000 clones, 79% seen once. The length of the CDR3 is 14 residues. V trimming: 5 bases; J trimming: 6 bases; junction bases outside the gene matches: 6. The germline V gene encodes CDR1 SGHTA and CDR2 FQGTGA. Sequenced sample: peripheral blood. The chain joins TRBV7-3 to TRBJ2-1; TRBD2 aligns across 8 bases. This TCR was sampled from a woman older than 75 with acute or convalescent COVID-19. CDR3 sequence: CASSLRGGRNEQFF. The CDR3 DNA reads TGTGCCAGCAGCCTTCGGGGGGGTCGCAATGAGCAGTTCTTC.